Each of the 31 T cell receptor beta chains below was sequenced from the same sample in a study of long-term antiretroviral therapy in people with HIV (dated by TCRdb to the early 2020s). The immunoSEQ hsTCRB v3.0 assay was used at survey level resolution for TRB variable region sequencing. Imported from immuneACCESS, the table was reduced by TCRdb to in-frame sequences with V and J called. These copies leave out some clones; in studies compared against another copy, an unresolved V gene accounts for under half, and the cause of the remainder is not known. The sample data list 25,000 to 35,000 clones, and approximately 90% of these were observed just once. The ten most abundant clones make up 3.6% of the sample. The material was unsorted PBMCs, obtained 1.8 years after starting antiretroviral therapy. The receptors stem from a woman aged 18-30 years with HIV.

The chain employs TRBV10-3 and TRBJ2-3; 8 bases fit TRBD2. CDR1 is ENHRY and CDR2 is SYGVKD in the germline V gene. The V segment lost 5 bases and the J segment 3 bases; nucleotides outside the gene matches: 13. The CDR3 covers 17 residues. CDR3 amino acids: CAISKGGLAGGTDTQYF. The CDR3, as DNA: TGTGCCATCAGTAAAGGGGGACTGGCGGGAGGTACAGATACGCAGTATTTT.

The chain recombines TRBV5-1 with TRBJ1-5; D perhaps matches TRBD1 (6 bases). V dropped 2 bases and J dropped 1 base, with 10 bases sitting between them. Germline CDR1 and CDR2: SGHRS and YFSETQ. CDR3 length: 15 residues. CDR3 nucleotides: TGCGCCAGCAGCTTTCCAGGGGAGAGCAATCAGCCCCAGCATTTT. Translated: CASSFPGESNQPQHF.

The chain's CDR3 is CASSITTEAFF. In nucleotides, the CDR3 is TGTGCCAGTAGTATAACAACTGAAGCTTTCTTT. V and J are TRBV19 and TRBJ1-1; D remains unclear. The length of the CDR3 is 11 residues. The germline gives CDR1 LNHDA, CDR2 SQIVND (reference sequence). Trimming left V 2 bases short and J 5 bases short, with 3 bases between.

This clone showed up just once. The V gene is TRBV5-4, the J gene TRBJ2-3; 8 bases align to TRBD2. Germline loops: CDR1 SGHNT, CDR2 YYREEE (reference sequence). The CDR3 loop spans 16 amino acids. The V gene end was trimmed by 1 base and the J gene end by 0 bases; junction bases not matched to a gene: 4. The CDR3 here is CASSLFRGRSTDTQYF. In DNA, the CDR3 is TGTGCCAGCAGCTTGTTTCGCGGGAGGAGCACAGATACGCAGTATTTT.

The chain links TRBV6-6 to TRBJ1-2, with D unresolved. Germline CDR1 is MNHNY and CDR2 is SVGAGI (reference sequence). This CDR3 contains 11 residues. The germline V and J ends were trimmed by 10 bases and 8 bases, with 14 bases remaining between them. The chain's CDR3 is CAMEAENGYTF. CDR3 coding DNA: TGTGCCATGGAAGCGGAAAACGGCTACACCTTC.

This chain joins TRBV12-5 and TRBJ1-1; D call uncertain. Germline loops: CDR1 LGHNT, CDR2 FRNRAP. V shed 2 bases and J shed 8 bases, with 12 bases lying between them. The CDR3 runs to 13 residues. The CDR3 DNA sequence: TGTGCTAGTGGTTTGAACATGGGCACAGAAGCTTTCTTT. Translating gives CASGLNMGTEAFF.

This chain joins TRBV6-1 and TRBJ2-1; D is uncertain. Germline values: CDR1 MNHNS, CDR2 SASEGT. The CDR3 covers 16 residues. V was trimmed by 0 bases and J by 3 bases, leaving 12 bases between them. Written as DNA, the CDR3 is TGTGCCAGCAGTGAAGCGAGAGGAAAGGGCTACAATGAGCAGTTCTTC. Its protein is CASSEARGKGYNEQFF.

V gene TRBV11-3 combines with J gene TRBJ1-6, with 8 bases matching TRBD1. The CDR3 covers 20 residues. The V and J ends lost 2 bases and 3 bases, in that order; junction bases with no gene match: 15. The germline V gene encodes CDR1 SGHNT and CDR2 YENEEA. The CDR3 protein is CASSLTAVADRVFYNSPLHF. In DNA form, the CDR3 reads TGTGCCAGCAGCTTAACGGCAGTGGCGGACAGGGTATTCTATAATTCACCCCTCCACTTT.

The gene calls are TRBV7-9 and TRBJ2-1; D gene unclear. The V end was cut by 7 bases, the J end by 8 bases, with 12 bases between. Germline CDR1 is SEHNR and CDR2 is FQNEAQ (reference sequence). CDR3 length equals 12 residues. The CDR3 loop is CASNLHGDEQFF. As DNA, the CDR3 is TGTGCCAGCAACCTGCATGGGGATGAGCAGTTCTTC. The complete variable domain, with remaining parts taken from reference TRBV7-9 and TRBJ2-1, reads DTGVSQNPRHKITKRGQNVTFRCDPISEHNRLYWYRQTLGQGPEFLTYFQNEAQLEKSRLLSDRFSAERPKGSFSTLEIQRTEQGDSAMYLCASNLHGDEQFFGPGTRLTVL.

The rearrangement links TRBV5-4 to TRBJ2-7; perhaps TRBD1 as D (5 bases). V lost 4 bases, J lost 6 bases, and 14 bases lay in between. The CDR3 is made up of 13 amino acids. Germline CDR1 is SGHNT and CDR2 is YYREEE (reference sequence). CDR3 sequence reads: CASSHGHSVEQYF. In DNA form, the CDR3 reads TGTGCCAGCAGCCATGGACATTCGGTCGAGCAGTACTTC.

The rearrangement joins TRBV4-3 to TRBJ1-4; possible D gene TRBD1, 5 bases. From germline, CDR1 is LGHNA and CDR2 YSLEER. Deletions cut 0 bases from V and 0 bases from J, with 23 bases between. This CDR3 contains 21 residues. The CDR3 nucleotides read TGCGCCAGCAGCCAAGATCCTCTCGGGGAAGGAGGAGGGGCAACTAATGAAAAACTGTTTTTT. Its translation is CASSQDPLGEGGGATNEKLFF.

The chain has TRBV11-2 and TRBJ2-3; no definite D call. Trimming cost V 6 bases and J 13 bases, with 17 bases left between them. CDR3 length: 12 amino acids. Germline V gene lookup returns CDR1 SGHAT and CDR2 FQNNGV. This chain's CDR3 is CASSYVVEEKYF. The CDR3 DNA reads as TGTGCCAGCAGTTACGTCGTGGAAGAAAAGTATTTT.

The chain links TRBV4-3 to TRBJ2-3; D might be TRBD1 or TRBD2, each matching 6 bases. V was trimmed by 3 bases and J by 4 bases, leaving 20 bases between them. Germline V gene sequence: CDR1 LGHNA, CDR2 YSLEER. This CDR3 has 17 amino acids. DNA for the CDR3: TGCGCCAGCAGCCAGCAGGGGTGGGGGGTCATAGCAGATACGCAGTATTTT. Its protein is CASSQQGWGVIADTQYF.

The rearrangement uses TRBV27 and TRBJ1-2, with 8 bases lining up with TRBD1. The CDR3 sequence is 11 residues long. The germline CDR1 and CDR2 sequences are MNHEY and SMNVEV (reference sequence). Trimming removed 7 bases from V and 10 bases from J; junction bases left unmatched: 5. The CDR3 spells CASTSGGDYTF. The CDR3 region has the DNA TGTGCCAGCACCTCAGGGGGCGACTACACCTTC.

The J gene is TRBJ2-5, the V gene TRBV7-8; 15 bases are shared with TRBD2. This CDR3 region has 18 residues. V lost 1 base and J lost 4; bases outside the gene matches: 7. CDR1 SGHVS and CDR2 FQNEAQ come from the germline V gene. This CDR3 reads CASSLGGLAGGSRETQYF. Here the CDR3 DNA reads TGTGCCAGCAGCTTAGGTGGACTAGCGGGAGGGTCACGAGAGACCCAGTACTTC.

The chain links TRBV13 to TRBJ2-3, with D perhaps matching TRBD2 (6 bases). In germline, CDR1 is PRHDT, CDR2 FYEKMQ (reference sequence). V gave up 5 bases and J gave up 0 bases, with 21 bases separating them. This CDR3 is 18 amino acids long. This CDR3 reads CASSVQGRAEGSTDTQYF. CDR3 bases: TGTGCCAGCAGCGTTCAGGGAAGGGCGGAGGGGAGCACAGATACGCAGTATTTT.

CDR3 nucleotides: TGTGCCAGCAGCCAAAAAATTGCAGGGGAAATTAAAGAGACCCAGTACTTC. Protein: CASSQKIAGEIKETQYF. The V gene is TRBV14, the J gene TRBJ2-5, with D possibly matching TRBD1 (6 bases). Germline CDR1 and CDR2: SGHDN and FVKESK. This CDR3 spans 17 amino acids. Trimming left V 2 bases short and J 3 bases short, with 19 bases between.

V is TRBV21-1 and J is TRBJ1-2; the DNA was not compared with TRBD1, the D call given in the table. TRBV21-1 is termed a pseudogene. The CDR3 consists of 16 residues. The CDR3 sequence: CASSKAYRGNYYGYTF. For the CDR3, the DNA is TGTGCCAGCAGCAAAGCTTATAGGGGGAACTACTATGGCTACACCTTC.

This clone was observed a single time. The chain couples TRBV28 to TRBJ2-5; 7 nucleotides line up with TRBD1. The DNA matches TRBJ2-7 better at its end, which makes the J call doubtful. The CDR3 totals 17 residues. CDR1 MDHEN and CDR2 SYDVKM come from the germline V gene. Here the CDR3 DNA reads TGTGCCAGCAGTTTATCCATCGGATATACAGGGGCTGGCGAGCAGTACTTC. Translation: CASSLSIGYTGAGEQYF.

The chain combines TRBV7-9 with TRBJ2-3; 9 bases are shared with TRBD2. J lost 6 bases, V lost 1 base, and 5 bases had no gene match. The CDR3 has 15 amino acids. Germline lookup yields CDR1 SEHNR and CDR2 FQNEAQ (reference sequence). CDR3 sequence (DNA): TGTGCCAGCAGCTTAGTCGGCGGGAGGGCGGATACGCAGTATTTT. Amino acids: CASSLVGGRADTQYF.

The V call is TRBV4-3, the J call TRBJ2-1; D perhaps matches TRBD2 (5 bases). Per the germline V gene, CDR1 is LGHNA and CDR2 is YSLEER. Trimming left V 8 bases short and J 1 base short, with 15 bases between. The CDR3 consists of 15 residues. The CDR3 DNA reads TGCGCCAGCGCCTATATGAGGGATTCCTACAATGAGCAGTTCTTC. Amino acid sequence: CASAYMRDSYNEQFF.

The chain combines TRBV19 with TRBJ2-1; TRBD1 aligns across 10 bases. V gave up 6 bases and J gave up 6 bases; unmatched junction bases: 8. Germline loops: CDR1 LNHDA, CDR2 SQIVND (reference sequence). The CDR3 sequence is 15 residues long. This CDR3 reads CASSQRDRGGNEQFF. The DNA of the CDR3 is TGTGCCAGTAGCCAGAGGGACAGGGGTGGCAATGAGCAGTTCTTC.

The J gene is TRBJ2-7, the V gene TRBV4-1; TRBD1 matches 8 bases. This CDR3 is 15 amino acids long. J gave up 2 bases and V 1 base, and 4 bases lay outside the gene matches. Germline CDR1 is MGHRA and CDR2 is YSYEKL. The CDR3 DNA reads as TGCGCCAGCAGCCAAGCCCCGGGACAGGCCTACGAGCAGTACTTC. Its translation is CASSQAPGQAYEQYF.

A single count supports this clone. CDR3 nucleotides: TGTGCCAGCAGCCCGTCGACAGGGGAATACTCCTACAATGAGCAGTTCTTC. Amino acids: CASSPSTGEYSYNEQFF. The rearrangement uses TRBV14 and TRBJ2-1; 8 bases align to TRBD1. This CDR3 is built from 17 residues. J was trimmed by 0 bases and V by 4 bases; bases with no gene match: 8. The germline gives CDR1 SGHDN, CDR2 FVKESK.

This clone was seen just once. The chain links TRBV2 to TRBJ2-2, with TRBD1 identical over 9 bases. The trim removed 2 bases at V and 4 bases at J, leaving 11 bases unmatched. Germline V gene sequence: CDR1 SNHLY, CDR2 FYNNEI. The CDR3 has 18 residues. This chain's CDR3 is CASSESLPGQGFTGELFF. The CDR3 DNA reads TGTGCCAGCAGTGAATCCCTACCGGGACAGGGTTTCACCGGGGAGCTGTTTTTT.

The chain has TRBV7-3 and TRBJ1-2; 7 nucleotides match TRBD1. CDR1 is SGHTA and CDR2 is FQGTGA in the germline V gene. Trimming removed 4 bases from V and 7 bases from J; junction bases left unmatched: 3. CDR3 length equals 12 residues. CDR3 region: CASSSPGGGYTF. CDR3 in DNA: TGTGCCAGCAGCTCACCAGGGGGTGGCTACACCTTC.

This chain joins TRBV4-3 and TRBJ2-1, with 8 bases lining up with TRBD2. Per germline, CDR1 LGHNA and CDR2 YSLEER. J gave up 10 bases and V 1 base, and 12 bases lay outside the gene matches. This CDR3 comprises 16 residues. CDR3 residues: CASSQGSSGSRAEQFF. CDR3 sequence (DNA): TGCGCCAGCAGCCAAGGTTCCAGCGGGAGTCGGGCGGAGCAGTTCTTC.

The rearrangement joins TRBV4-1 to TRBJ2-7; TRBD1 aligns across 8 bases. The J segment lost 9 bases and the V segment lost 3 bases, leaving 16 bases of the junction unmatched. This CDR3 has 16 residues. The germline CDR1 and CDR2 sequences are MGHRA and YSYEKL. The CDR3 is CASSHPGQDKLRVQYF. The CDR3 DNA reads TGCGCCAGCAGCCACCCGGGACAGGATAAACTACGTGTGCAGTACTTC.

The rearrangement joins TRBV6-1 to TRBJ1-1; a possible D gene is TRBD1 (5 bases). CDR1 is MNHNS, CDR2 SASEGT, per germline. This CDR3 comprises 14 residues. Trimming left V 0 bases short and J 5 bases short, with 10 bases between. The CDR3 sequence is CASSEAGGRTEAFF. The DNA of the CDR3 is TGTGCCAGCAGTGAAGCTGGGGGAAGGACTGAAGCTTTCTTT.

The chain recombines TRBV19 with TRBJ1-2, with 8 bases aligning to TRBD1. The CDR3 extends over 13 amino acids. The ends lost 7 bases at V and 8 bases at J; junction bases unmatched: 9. Germline V gene lookup returns CDR1 LNHDA and CDR2 SQIVND (reference sequence). The CDR3 DNA reads as TGTGCCAGTACCCCGGACAGGGAAGGAGGCTACACCTTC. Encoded protein: CASTPDREGGYTF.

The chain employs TRBV28 and TRBJ1-2; the match to TRBD1 covers 9 bases. The CDR3 runs to 16 residues. Germline loops: CDR1 MDHEN, CDR2 SYDVKM. Unmatched junction bases numbered 10, after V lost 4 bases and J lost 4 bases. The CDR3 loop reads CASSWFQQGASYGYTF. The CDR3 nucleotides read TGTGCCAGCAGTTGGTTCCAACAGGGGGCAAGCTATGGCTACACCTTC.